These T cell receptor beta chains were read from a single sample in a study of blood T cell repertoires in COVID-19. Libraries were prepared by immunoSEQ multiplex PCR; TCRdb keeps only in-frame clonotypes and omits some of them. This table holds fewer than 300,000 clones, roughly 85% found once. Material for sequencing was peripheral blood. These receptors were collected from a woman between 70 and 85 years old with active or convalescent COVID-19. Each CDR3 is given without its conserved first and last residue.

>TRBV5-4|TRBJ1-1
ASSRVGGTEAF
>TRBV18|TRBJ1-3
ASSPDGSSSGNTIY
>TRBV19|TRBJ1-5
ASSSRQGNQPQH
>TRBV5-1|TRBJ2-7
ASSSPAGGGYEQY
>TRBV5-1|TRBJ2-1
ASSLASGLAGVGEQF
>TRBV5-1|TRBJ1-6
ASTLTASGGDSPLH
>TRBV18|TRBJ2-7
ASSPGDYTYEQY
>TRBV2|TRBJ1-4
ASSDGPGGTGGEKLF
>TRBV15|TRBJ2-1
ATSRDSSGRRNEQF
>TRBV24-1|TRBJ2-1
ATRPGQGFNEQF
>TRBV15|TRBJ2-5
ATSRDPTGWETQY
>TRBV6-6|TRBJ2-1
ASSYSEAGRRNEQF
>TRBV5-4|TRBJ1-1
ASHNRAELKTEAF
>TRBV5-4|TRBJ2-5
ASSYRDQETQY
>TRBV21-1|TRBJ2-1
ASAYRWAYNEQF
>TRBV4-3|TRBJ2-7
ASSQASGAGAPYEQY
>TRBV28|TRBJ1-1
ASIPGRRNTEAF
>TRBV2|TRBJ1-4
ASRDGQAQGEKLF
>TRBV18|TRBJ1-4
ASSPRTGSNEKLF
>TRBV6-2/TRBV6-3|TRBJ1-2
ASSRSGGYYGYT
>TRBV19|TRBJ2-1
ASSANQGMGSEQF
>TRBV6-6|TRBJ1-1
ASSRGGAF
>TRBV5-4|TRBJ2-5
ASSLTPGVEETQY
>TRBV4-1|TRBJ2-1
ASSRPGLLNSGEQF
>TRBV18|TRBJ1-6
ASSPTGGDSPLH
>TRBV10-3|TRBJ1-3
AINPGQGSGNTIY
>TRBV3-1/TRBV3-2|TRBJ1-1
ASTSQGRYTEAF
>TRBV5-1|TRBJ2-1
ASSLGTGMTINEQF
>TRBV28|TRBJ2-5
ASSLYGDRGRLKGQETQY
>TRBV2|TRBJ2-7
ASSGTSNYEQY
>TRBV11-2|TRBJ2-1
ASSLSQGQTEQF
>TRBV10-3|TRBJ2-1
AISESRTEQF
>TRBV13|TRBJ1-2
ASSLGFRASPRGYT
>TRBV18|TRBJ1-2
ASSPESLAGRGYT
>TRBV18|TRBJ1-2
ASSPFYSGTANSANYGYT
>TRBV3-1/TRBV3-2|TRBJ1-6
ASSPRTGANSPLH
>TRBV14|TRBJ2-1
ASSRPGTSWYNEQF
>TRBV18|TRBJ1-3
ASSPRAVSGNTIY
>TRBV4-1|TRBJ1-5
ASSRSQPQH
>TRBV7-6|TRBJ1-1
ASRGMNTEAF
>TRBV18|TRBJ2-2
ASSPGTNTGELF
>TRBV7-3|TRBJ2-2
ASSLKDRSGGELF
>TRBV10-3|TRBJ2-2
AITTDRVTGELF
>TRBV18|TRBJ2-1
ASSPFDRGDEQF
>TRBV19|TRBJ1-3
ASSIRGRTGNTIY
>TRBV6-2/TRBV6-3|TRBJ2-1
ASSSLAGYNEQF
>TRBV5-1|TRBJ2-3
ASSLLGDGTDTQY